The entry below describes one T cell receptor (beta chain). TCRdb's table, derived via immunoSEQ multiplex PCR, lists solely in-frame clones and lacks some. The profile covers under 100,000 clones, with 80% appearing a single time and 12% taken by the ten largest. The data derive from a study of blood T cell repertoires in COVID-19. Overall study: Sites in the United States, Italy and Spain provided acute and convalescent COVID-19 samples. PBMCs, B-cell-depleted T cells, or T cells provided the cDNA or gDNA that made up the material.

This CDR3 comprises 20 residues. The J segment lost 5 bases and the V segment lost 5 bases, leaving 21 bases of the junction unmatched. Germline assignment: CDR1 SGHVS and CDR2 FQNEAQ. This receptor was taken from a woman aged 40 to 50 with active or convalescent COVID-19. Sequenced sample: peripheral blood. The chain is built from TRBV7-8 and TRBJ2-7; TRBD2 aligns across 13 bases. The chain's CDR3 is CASSRERTRLAGGGSNEQYF. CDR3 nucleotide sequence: TGTGCCAGCAGCCGAGAACGTACTCGACTAGCGGGAGGTGGGTCGAACGAGCAGTACTTC. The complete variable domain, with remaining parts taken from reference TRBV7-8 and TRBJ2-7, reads GAGVSQSPRYKVAKRGQDVALRCDPISGHVSLFWYQQALGQGPEFLTYFQNEAQLDKSGLPSDRFFAERPEGSVSTLKIQRTQQEDSAVYLCASSRERTRLAGGGSNEQYFGPGTRLTVT.